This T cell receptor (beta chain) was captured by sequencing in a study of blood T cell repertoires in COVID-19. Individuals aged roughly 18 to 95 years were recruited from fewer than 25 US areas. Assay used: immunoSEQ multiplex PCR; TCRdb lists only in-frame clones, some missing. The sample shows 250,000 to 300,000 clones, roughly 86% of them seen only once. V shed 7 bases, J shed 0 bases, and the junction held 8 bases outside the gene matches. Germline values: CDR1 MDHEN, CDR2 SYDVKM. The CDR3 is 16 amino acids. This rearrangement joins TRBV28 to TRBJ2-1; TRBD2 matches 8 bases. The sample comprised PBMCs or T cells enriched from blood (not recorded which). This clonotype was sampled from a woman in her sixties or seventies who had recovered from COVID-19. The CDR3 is CASINGGRISYNEQFF. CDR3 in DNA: TGTGCCAGCATAAACGGCGGGAGGATCTCCTACAATGAGCAGTTCTTC.